Each of the 22 T cell receptor beta chains below was sequenced from the same sample in a study of HIV-infected patients and healthy controls. TCRdb re-analysed the 5' RACE reads in MiXCR, keeping a single row per CDR3 protein. The sample consists of tens of thousands of distinct CDR3 sequences, 15% to 20% of them appearing once. The specimen was CD4+ T cells from blood. These receptors were obtained from a human donor in good health.

This clonotype has a handful of counts. V is TRBV11-3 and J is TRBJ1-2, with D perhaps matching TRBD1 (5 bases). Germline-derived CDR1 and CDR2 are SGHNT and YENEEA. V dropped 8 bases and J dropped 10 bases, with 20 bases sitting between them. This CDR3 has 13 amino acids. For the CDR3, the DNA is TGTGCCAGCTCACTTATCGGGGGATCCTACTACACCTTC. It is translated as CASSLIGGSYYTF.

This clonotype has more than one count but fewer than ten. The V and J genes are TRBV10-3 and TRBJ1-4, with D unclear. Germline CDR1 ENHRY, CDR2 SYGVKD. The length of the CDR3 is 14 residues. Trimming removed 2 bases at V and 4 bases at J, with 8 bases between. The CDR3 nucleotides read TGTGCCATCAGTGAGGCAGCGATTAATGAAAAACTGTTTTTT. Residues: CAISEAAINEKLFF.

CDR3 coding DNA: TGTGCCAGTAGTATTGGAACAACTAATGAAAAACTGTTTTTT. This encodes CASSIGTTNEKLFF. This chain links TRBV19 with TRBJ1-4; D gene ambiguous. V shed 3 bases and J shed 0 bases, with 5 bases lying between them. The CDR3 totals 14 residues. Germline CDR1 LNHDA, CDR2 SQIVND (reference sequence).

The chain uses TRBV4-2 and TRBJ2-3; 10 nucleotides line up with TRBD2. The ends lost 4 bases at V and 2 bases at J; junction bases unmatched: 12. Germline assignment: CDR1 LGHNA and CDR2 YNFKEQ. The CDR3 runs 18 residues. The CDR3 is CASSLYWRTSGTTDTQYF. The CDR3, as DNA: TGTGCCAGCAGCCTTTATTGGAGGACTAGCGGTACCACAGATACGCAGTATTTT.

This clonotype was recorded many times. This chain links TRBV9 with TRBJ2-3; D is uncertain. Germline lookup yields CDR1 SGDLS and CDR2 YYNGEE. V was cut by 0 bases and J by 4 bases, with 6 bases left in between. The CDR3 contains 13 residues. The CDR3 reads CASSVDGADTQYF. The CDR3, as DNA: TGTGCCAGCAGCGTAGACGGTGCAGATACGCAGTATTTT.

The chain employs TRBV5-1 and TRBJ2-1; TRBD1 agrees at 10 bases. Looked up from germline, CDR1 is SGHRS and CDR2 is YFSETQ. V dropped 5 bases and J dropped 14; count of bases not matched to a gene: 16. This CDR3 is 15 amino acids long. As DNA, the CDR3 is TGCGCCAGCAGAGAAGGGACAGGGGTTACATCGGATGAGTTCTTC. Encoded protein: CASREGTGVTSDEFF.

This clonotype was counted between two and nine times. V usage is TRBV30 and J usage is TRBJ1-3; 9 nucleotides line up with TRBD1. V gave up 0 bases and J gave up 0 bases; unmatched junction bases: 6. This CDR3 is built from 17 residues. Germline CDR1 reads GTSNPN; CDR2 reads SVGIG (reference sequence). The CDR3 sequence: CAWSVKGQGFSGNTIYF. CDR3 nucleotides: TGTGCCTGGAGTGTAAAAGGACAGGGGTTCTCTGGAAACACCATATATTTT.

This sequence joins TRBV5-1 and TRBJ1-1; D uncertain. The germline V and J ends were trimmed by 0 bases and 1 base, with 10 bases remaining between them. CDR1 is SGHRS, CDR2 YFSETQ, per germline. The CDR3 consists of 15 residues. This CDR3 is CASSLGSRANTEAFF. The CDR3 nucleotides read TGCGCCAGCAGCTTGGGCTCAAGGGCGAACACTGAAGCTTTCTTT.

This clonotype was seen at least ten times. The J gene is TRBJ2-1, the V gene TRBV6-6; D not certain. This CDR3 region has 13 residues. V was clipped by 6 bases and J by 0 bases, with 6 bases between them. The germline CDR1 and CDR2 sequences are MNHNY and SVGAGI (reference sequence). The CDR3 reads CASSSYSYNEQFF. The DNA of the CDR3 is TGTGCCAGCAGCTCCTACTCCTACAATGAGCAGTTCTTC.

This clonotype showed up just once. Given a much more abundant clone one base away, this may be a read error. The genes are TRBV12-3 or TRBV12-4 and TRBJ1-6; D gene ambiguous. This CDR3 region has 13 residues. This CDR3 reads CASSPMGNSPLQF. The CDR3 DNA reads TGTGCCAGCAGTCCCATGGGTAATTCACCCCTCCAGTTT.

This clonotype was seen many times. The rearrangement uses TRBV19 and TRBJ2-2; D unclear. This CDR3 comprises 12 residues. V was cut by 6 bases and J by 6 bases, with 8 bases left in between. The germline V gene has CDR1 LNHDA and CDR2 SQIVND (reference sequence). The CDR3 bases are TGTGCCAGTAGCTGGTTGGCCGGGGAGCTGTTTTTT. Its translation: CASSWLAGELFF.

This chain links TRBV12-3 or TRBV12-4 with TRBJ2-7; D remains unclear. V shed 6 bases and J shed 0 bases, with 15 bases lying between them. The CDR3 totals 15 residues. The CDR3 spells CASSHLVGRSYEQYF. CDR3 nucleotide sequence: TGTGCCAGCAGCCACCTTGTCGGACGCTCCTACGAGCAGTACTTC.

V gene TRBV7-9 combines with J gene TRBJ1-2, with a possible D match to TRBD1 (6 bases). In germline, CDR1 is SEHNR, CDR2 FQNEAQ (reference sequence). The germline V and J ends were trimmed by 7 bases and 7 bases, with 16 bases remaining between them. The CDR3 is made up of 13 amino acids. CDR3 residues: CASTITGTAGYTF. CDR3 DNA: TGTGCCAGCACCATAACAGGGACCGCTGGCTACACCTTC.

This clonotype was detected many times. The V and J genes are TRBV18 and TRBJ2-7; D not resolved. Germline values: CDR1 KGHSH, CDR2 LQKENI. The CDR3 runs 13 residues. The V end lost 2 bases, the J end lost 2 bases, and 7 bases lay between the germline ends. The CDR3 DNA sequence: TGTGCCAGCTCACCAAATGGACCCTACGAGCAGTACTTC. The encoded protein is CASSPNGPYEQYF. The full variable domain, with the rest looked up from reference TRBV18 and TRBJ2-7, is NAGVMQNPRHLVRRRGQEARLRCSPMKGHSHVYWYRQLPEEGLKFMVYLQKENIIDESGMPKERFSAEFPKEGPSILRIQQVVRGDSAAYFCASSPNGPYEQYFGPGTRLTVT.

The chain links TRBV20-1 to TRBJ2-3, with D perhaps matching TRBD2 (6 bases). The CDR3 consists of 14 residues. Trimming left V 1 base short and J 6 bases short, with 14 bases between. From germline, CDR1 is DFQATT and CDR2 SNEGSKA (reference sequence). The CDR3 DNA follows: TGCAGTGCTAGAGTGTCCCGACTAGTTGATACGCAGTATTTT. It translates to CSARVSRLVDTQYF.

The genes are TRBV20-1 and TRBJ2-5; 10 nucleotides align to TRBD2. The CDR3 length is 11 residues. CDR1 is DFQATT, CDR2 SNEGSKA, per germline (reference sequence). The J segment lost 7 bases and the V segment lost 6 bases, leaving 2 bases of the junction unmatched. The CDR3 DNA sequence: TGCAGTGCAAGACTAGCGGGGACCCAGTACTTC. Its protein product is CSARLAGTQYF.

The chain uses TRBV7-2 and TRBJ2-5; no firm D call. The CDR3 length is 13 residues. Germline V gene data show CDR1 as SGHTA and CDR2 as FQGNSA. Trimming cost V 3 bases and J 1 base, with 6 bases left between them. The CDR3 DNA follows: TGTGCCAGCAGCTTCTCGGCCCAAGAGACCCAGTACTTC. This translates into CASSFSAQETQYF.

This clonotype was seen many times. The chain has TRBV20-1 and TRBJ2-7; 13 nucleotides agree with TRBD2. CDR1 and CDR2 from the germline V gene are DFQATT and SNEGSKA (reference sequence). The CDR3 loop spans 14 amino acids. V trimming: 3 bases; J trimming: 4 bases; junction bases outside the gene matches: 3. As DNA, the CDR3 is TGCAGTGCTAGCGGGACTAGCGGGAAATACGAGCAGTACTTC. Protein product: CSASGTSGKYEQYF.

The count of this clonotype is one. The J gene is TRBJ2-2, the V gene TRBV19; 10 bases match TRBD1. Germline V CDR1 and CDR2: LNHDA, SQIVND (reference sequence). Losses at the gene ends were 5 bases for V and 3 bases for J; bases not matched to a gene: 9. The CDR3 consists of 17 residues. CDR3 bases: TGTGCCAGTAGTCCCTACCGACAGGGGGCGGACACCGGGGAGCTGTTTTTT. Encoded protein: CASSPYRQGADTGELFF.

The V and J genes are TRBV19 and TRBJ1-3; no firm D call. CDR1 and CDR2 from the germline V gene are LNHDA and SQIVND (reference sequence). The CDR3 is 15 residues long. The ends were cut back, 2 bases at V and 0 bases at J, with 8 bases in the middle. The CDR3 DNA sequence: TGTGCCAGTAGTATAAATATGATCTCTGGAAACACCATATATTTT. Translating it yields CASSINMISGNTIYF.

This clonotype was counted ten times or more. The gene calls are TRBV13 and TRBJ2-1; tentative D call: TRBD2 (6 bases). Germline-derived CDR1 and CDR2 are PRHDT and FYEKMQ (reference sequence). The CDR3 has 14 amino acids. Trimming stripped 4 bases from V and 7 bases from J, with 14 bases between. CDR3 sequence reads: CASSSRPGLNEQFF. DNA of the CDR3: TGTGCCAGCAGCTCACGCCCGGGACTTAATGAGCAGTTCTTC. Looking up the rest from reference TRBV13 and TRBJ2-1 gives the full variable domain: AAGVIQSPRHLIKEKRETATLKCYPIPRHDTVYWYQQGPGQDPQFLISFYEKMQSDKGSIPDRFSAQQFSDYHSELNMSSLELGDSALYFCASSSRPGLNEQFFGPGTRLTVL.

The gene calls are TRBV5-1 and TRBJ1-1, with D unclear. With 5 bases removed from V and 3 bases from J, the gap between germline ends came to 14 bases. The CDR3 contains 14 residues. The V gene's germline CDR1 is SGHRS and CDR2 YFSETQ. CDR3 DNA sequence: TGCGCCAGCAGTGTAGATCTTCGGGACACTGAAGCTTTCTTT. Its translation: CASSVDLRDTEAFF.